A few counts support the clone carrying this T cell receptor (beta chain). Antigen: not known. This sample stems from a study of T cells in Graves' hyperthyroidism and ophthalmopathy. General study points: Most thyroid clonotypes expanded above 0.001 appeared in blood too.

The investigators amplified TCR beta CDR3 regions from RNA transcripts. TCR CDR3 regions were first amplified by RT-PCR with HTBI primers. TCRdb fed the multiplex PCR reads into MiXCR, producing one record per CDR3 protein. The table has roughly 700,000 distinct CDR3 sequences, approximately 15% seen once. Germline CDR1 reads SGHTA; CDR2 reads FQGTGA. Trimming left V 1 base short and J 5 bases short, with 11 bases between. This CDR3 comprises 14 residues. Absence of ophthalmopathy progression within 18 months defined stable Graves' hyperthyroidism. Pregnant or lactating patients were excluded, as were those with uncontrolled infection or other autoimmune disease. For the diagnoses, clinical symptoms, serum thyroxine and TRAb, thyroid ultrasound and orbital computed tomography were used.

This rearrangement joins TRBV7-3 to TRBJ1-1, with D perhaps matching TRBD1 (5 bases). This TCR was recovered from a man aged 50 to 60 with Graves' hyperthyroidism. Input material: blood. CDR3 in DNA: TGTGCCAGCAGCTTAAAAGGGGCAGGGACTGAAGCTTTCTTT. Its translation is CASSLKGAGTEAFF.